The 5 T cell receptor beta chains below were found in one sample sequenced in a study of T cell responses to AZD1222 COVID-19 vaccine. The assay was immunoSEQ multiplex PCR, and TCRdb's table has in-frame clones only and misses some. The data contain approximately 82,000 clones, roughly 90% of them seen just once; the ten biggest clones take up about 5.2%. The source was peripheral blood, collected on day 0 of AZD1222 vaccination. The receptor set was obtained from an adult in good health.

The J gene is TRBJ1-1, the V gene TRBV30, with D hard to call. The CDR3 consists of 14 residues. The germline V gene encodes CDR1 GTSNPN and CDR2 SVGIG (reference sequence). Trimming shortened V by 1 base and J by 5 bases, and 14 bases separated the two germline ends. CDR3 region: CAWSGTSLWTEAFF. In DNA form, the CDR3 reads TGTGCCTGGAGTGGAACCTCCCTGTGGACTGAAGCTTTCTTT.

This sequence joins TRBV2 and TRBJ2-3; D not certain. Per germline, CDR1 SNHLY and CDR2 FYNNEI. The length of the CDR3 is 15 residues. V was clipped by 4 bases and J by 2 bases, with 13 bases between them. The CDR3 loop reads CASSVGSGNTDTQYF. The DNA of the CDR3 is TGTGCCAGCAGTGTTGGGTCAGGTAACACAGATACGCAGTATTTT.

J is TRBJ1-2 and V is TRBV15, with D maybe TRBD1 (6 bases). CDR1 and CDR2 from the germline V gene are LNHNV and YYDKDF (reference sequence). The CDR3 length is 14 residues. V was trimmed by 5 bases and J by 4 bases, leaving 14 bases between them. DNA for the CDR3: TGTGCCACCAGCGGGACACAGGATACCTATGGCTACACCTTC. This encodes CATSGTQDTYGYTF.

DNA for the CDR3: TGTGCCAGCAGTTATAGTCAGGTCAAAACCTACGAGCAGTACTTC. Amino acid sequence: CASSYSQVKTYEQYF. This chain connects TRBV6-5 to TRBJ2-7, with no clear D. Germline CDR1 MNHEY, CDR2 SVGAGI. V was shortened by 3 bases and J by 2 bases, with 14 bases between the two germline ends. The CDR3 has 15 amino acids.

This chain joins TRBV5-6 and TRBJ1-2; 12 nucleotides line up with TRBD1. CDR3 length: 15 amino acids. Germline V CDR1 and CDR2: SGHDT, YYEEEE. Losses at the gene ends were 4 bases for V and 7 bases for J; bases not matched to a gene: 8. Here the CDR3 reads CASSLTGTGGSGYTF. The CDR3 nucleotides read TGTGCCAGCAGCCTGACCGGGACAGGGGGCTCTGGCTACACCTTC.